This T cell receptor (beta chain) was sequenced for a study of breast tumors, draining lymph nodes, adjacent tissues. The CDR3 is 18 residues long. CDR1 is SGHAT and CDR2 is FQNNGV in the germline V gene. With 3 bases clipped from V and 0 bases from J, the junction kept 7 bases outside the gene matches. A few counts support this clonotype. The antigen remains unidentified. Since a much larger clone is just one base distant, this may be a read error. General study findings and limits: Tumor and nontumor repertoires were significantly more similar in luminal-like than in basal-like breast cancer. Tumor TCR diversity was below lymph nodes but above nontumor tissue. Most tumor T cells seemingly derive from lymph node, then expand in tumor.

Samples came from axillary lymph nodes draining the breast cancer. Via MiXCR, TCRdb re-called the multiplex PCR reads, giving one row per CDR3 protein. The data show about 270,000 distinct CDR3 sequences, around 31% seen once. Sequenced input: axillary lymph node tissue. This TCR came from a female donor with breast cancer. Some clones in this sample may be carry-over from other donors' samples. The chain has TRBV11-2 and TRBJ2-6, with 8 bases fitting TRBD1. As DNA, the CDR3 is TGTGCCAGCAGCTTCGGGACAGGACCACTCTCTGGGGCCAACGTCCTGACTTTC. Translating gives CASSFGTGPLSGANVLTF.